This T cell receptor (beta chain) was sequenced during a study of CD8 T cells in Susac syndrome. V gave up 5 bases and J gave up 4 bases; unmatched junction bases: 6. Germline V gene lookup returns CDR1 SEHNR and CDR2 FQNEAQ (reference sequence). There are 14 residues in the CDR3. CD8+ and CD4+ blood T cells underwent TCR beta sequencing. Through negative isolation, CD4+ and CD8+ T cells were obtained, while TEMRA cells were enriched using FACS. In regard to this clonotype: Antigen: not known.

Study-level results: The study's TCR sequencing and HLA analysis covered a relatively small number of individuals, and the study acknowledged this.

RNA amounts of about 0.5 to 1 ug underwent reverse transcription with random hexamers. Amplification of TCR beta CDR3 by immunoSEQ multiplex PCR spanned 54 Vbeta and 13 Jbeta. MiXCR, run by TCRdb on the immunoSEQ multiplex PCR reads, gives a single entry per CDR3 protein. Of 250,000 to 300,000 distinct CDR3 sequences in the sample, roughly 81% were seen once. The source material was CD8+ T cells from PBMCs. The origin of this receptor is a human donor with multiple sclerosis. This sequence joins TRBV7-9 and TRBJ2-5; 8 bases agree with TRBD1. CDR3 bases: TGTGCCAGCAGCCCGGACAGGGATGGAGAGACCCAGTACTTC. This gives the protein CASSPDRDGETQYF. The variable domain in full, with the rest retrieved from reference TRBV7-9 and TRBJ2-5, is DTGVSQNPRHKITKRGQNVTFRCDPISEHNRLYWYRQTLGQGPEFLTYFQNEAQLEKSRLLSDRFSAERPKGSFSTLEIQRTEQGDSAMYLCASSPDRDGETQYFGPGTRLLVL.